These 25 T cell receptor beta chains originate from one sample sequenced in a study of blood T cell repertoires in COVID-19 (TCRdb year 2020). Libraries were made using the immunoSEQ multiplex PCR assay. TCRdb provides this immuneACCESS table in a form limited to in-frame rearrangements. Some clones are lacking; in checked studies, under half of them reflect an unresolved V gene, and why the rest are absent is not known. The sample contains about 300,000 clones, roughly 86% of them found a single time. 1.3% of the sample rests with the top ten. Sequencing was carried out using peripheral blood. These receptors were obtained from a man in his 70s with acute or convalescent COVID-19.

The chain carries TRBV7-2 and TRBJ2-5, with a tentative D call TRBD2 (7 bases). CDR3 length: 16 residues. V lost 0 bases and J lost 5, with 16 bases in between. Germline CDR1 reads SGHTA; CDR2 reads FQGNSA. The CDR3 nucleotides are TGTGCCAGCAGCTTAGCCGGCGGGGGCCTCCCCGAGACCCAGTACTTC. Translation: CASSLAGGGLPETQYF.

The chain combines TRBV7-6 with TRBJ2-2, with 8 bases lining up with TRBD2. Germline V lookup: CDR1 SGHVS, CDR2 FNYEAQ. This CDR3 has 16 amino acids. V was pared by 6 bases and J by 2 bases, with 8 bases of the junction left unmatched. The CDR3 bases are TGTGCCAGCAGTCCGACGACTAGCGCTAACACCGGGGAGCTGTTTTTT. Translation: CASSPTTSANTGELFF.

The chain uses TRBV28 and TRBJ2-3; 10 bases line up with TRBD2. CDR1 and CDR2 from the germline V gene are MDHEN and SYDVKM. The CDR3 spans 14 residues. Trimming took 4 bases from V and 8 from J; bases not matched to a gene: 6. The CDR3 region is CASSSSGGLSTQYF. The CDR3 DNA reads as TGTGCCAGCAGTTCTAGCGGGGGCTTATCTACGCAGTATTTT.

In this sample, this clone turned up a few times. V usage is TRBV5-1 and J usage is TRBJ1-2; D perhaps matches TRBD1 (5 bases). Between the trimmed V and J ends, which lost 0 bases and 4 bases, there was a span of 13 bases. CDR3 size: 15 residues. The germline V gene encodes CDR1 SGHRS and CDR2 YFSETQ. The CDR3 DNA reads as TGCGCCAGCAGCTTGGGGACCTCACAGGCCTATGGCTACACCTTC. Residues: CASSLGTSQAYGYTF.

The chain is built from TRBV5-8 and TRBJ2-3; the match to TRBD2 covers 7 bases. CDR1 SGHTS and CDR2 YDEGEE come from the germline V gene. CDR3 size: 16 residues. V was pared by 2 bases and J by 1 base, with 7 bases of the junction left unmatched. CDR3 region: CASSFGLSGGTDTQYF. DNA of the CDR3: TGTGCCAGCAGCTTCGGTTTAAGCGGGGGCACAGATACGCAGTATTTT.

The chain carries TRBV28 and TRBJ2-7, with D tentatively TRBD2 (5 bases). The CDR3 spans 12 residues. Trimming removed 5 bases at V and 4 bases at J, with 9 bases between. Germline CDR1 is MDHEN and CDR2 is SYDVKM. The CDR3 DNA sequence: TGTGCCAGCAGTCGAGGGAGTTACGAGCAGTACTTC. Translation gives CASSRGSYEQYF.

The J gene is TRBJ2-7, the V gene TRBV5-1; D is undetermined. Germline V gene sequence: CDR1 SGHRS, CDR2 YFSETQ. Trimming took off 0 bases at V and 2 bases at J, with 9 bases between the two ends. This CDR3 is 14 amino acids long. CDR3 sequence reads: CASSLGGFPYEQYF. The CDR3 DNA reads as TGCGCCAGCAGCTTGGGAGGATTCCCCTACGAGCAGTACTTC. Combining the CDR3 with reference TRBV5-1 and TRBJ2-7 gives the whole variable domain KAGVTQTPRYLIKTRGQQVTLSCSPISGHRSVSWYQQTPGQGLQFLFEYFSETQRNKGNFPGRFSGRQFSNSRSEMNVSTLELGDSALYLCASSLGGFPYEQYFGPGTRLTVT.

The chain combines TRBV3-1 (or the pseudogene TRBV3-2) with TRBJ2-2; 7 nucleotides line up with TRBD1. V trimming: 5 bases; J trimming: 6 bases; junction bases outside the gene matches: 6. Per the germline V gene, CDR1 is LGHDT and CDR2 is YNNKEL (reference sequence). The CDR3 totals 14 residues. The CDR3, as DNA: TGTGCCAGCAGCGAACAGGGGTCCGCCGGGGAGCTGTTTTTT. Its translation is CASSEQGSAGELFF.

The chain employs TRBV4-3 and TRBJ1-2; 9 nucleotides align to TRBD1. Germline V gene lookup returns CDR1 LGHNA and CDR2 YSLEER. The CDR3 consists of 15 residues. J was trimmed by 2 bases and V by 4 bases; bases with no gene match: 5. The CDR3 sequence: CASSRTTGGNYGYTF. The CDR3 nucleotides are TGCGCCAGCAGCCGAACAACAGGGGGCAACTATGGCTACACCTTC.

V usage is TRBV6-2 or TRBV6-3 and J usage is TRBJ2-2; tentative D call: TRBD2 (5 bases). With 6 bases removed from V and 1 base from J, the gap between germline ends came to 12 bases. CDR3 size: 15 residues. CDR1 and CDR2 from the germline V gene are MNHEY and SVGEGT. Here the CDR3 DNA reads TGTGCCAGCAGCCCGGACCGGGGGAACACCGGGGAGCTGTTTTTT. Amino acids: CASSPDRGNTGELFF.

This chain connects TRBV4-1 to TRBJ2-1, with a possible D match to TRBD2 (6 bases). Germline-derived CDR1 and CDR2 are MGHRA and YSYEKL. Trimming cost V 4 bases and J 7 bases, with 11 bases left between them. This CDR3 contains 13 residues. CDR3 nucleotide sequence: TGCGCCAGCAGCCCCGGGAGTCGGAATGAGCAGTTCTTC. This translates into CASSPGSRNEQFF.

This rearrangement joins TRBV28 to TRBJ2-1, with 15 bases fitting TRBD2. Per germline, CDR1 MDHEN and CDR2 SYDVKM. Losses at the gene ends were 8 bases for V and 15 bases for J; bases not matched to a gene: 14. The CDR3 consists of 15 residues. CDR3 loop: CASRLPGLAGGIVFF. The CDR3 nucleotides read TGTGCCAGCCGCCTTCCGGGACTAGCGGGAGGTATTGTGTTCTTC.

The rearrangement joins TRBV6-6 to TRBJ1-5; 8 bases agree with TRBD1. The CDR3 is 14 residues long. Germline loops: CDR1 MNHNY, CDR2 SVGAGI (reference sequence). With 6 bases clipped from V and 5 bases from J, the junction kept 6 bases outside the gene matches. CDR3 residues: CASSWTGTDQPQHF. The DNA for the CDR3 is TGTGCCAGCAGCTGGACAGGGACGGATCAGCCCCAGCATTTT.

The sample holds a few counts of this clone. The rearrangement uses TRBV7-2 and TRBJ1-2, with D perhaps TRBD1 (5 bases). With 6 bases removed from V and 4 bases from J, the gap between germline ends came to 12 bases. There are 13 residues in the CDR3. CDR1 and CDR2 (germline): SGHTA, FQGNSA. CDR3 in amino acids: CASRPGFSYGYTF. DNA of the CDR3: TGTGCCAGCAGGCCAGGGTTTTCCTATGGCTACACCTTC.

The chain couples TRBV5-8 to TRBJ1-5, with unresolved D. V was shortened by 5 bases and J by 11 bases, with 20 bases between the two germline ends. CDR1 SGHTS and CDR2 YDEGEE come from the germline V gene. CDR3 length: 14 amino acids. The CDR3 loop is CASRPHTGSSTQHF. In DNA, the CDR3 is TGTGCCAGCAGGCCCCACACGGGGTCATCGACCCAGCATTTT.

This clone appeared a single time. This chain connects TRBV19 to TRBJ2-5, with D unclear. CDR3 size: 13 residues. Trimming removed 3 bases from V and 2 bases from J, with 7 bases in between. Germline CDR1 LNHDA, CDR2 SQIVND (reference sequence). CDR3 nucleotides: TGTGCCAGTAGTATGCAGGAACAAGAGACCCAGTACTTC. Translation gives CASSMQEQETQYF.

The genes are TRBV29-1 and TRBJ1-3; D remains unclear. This CDR3 has 15 residues. The V end was cut by 0 bases, the J end by 0 bases, with 9 bases between. Germline values: CDR1 SQVTM, CDR2 ANQGSEA. CDR3 sequence: CSVEDTTGSGNTIYF. The DNA for the CDR3 is TGCAGCGTTGAAGACACCACGGGCTCTGGAAACACCATATATTTT.

V is TRBV19 and J is TRBJ1-1; D is uncertain. The germline V gene has CDR1 LNHDA and CDR2 SQIVND (reference sequence). V lost 2 bases and J 3 bases, leaving 13 bases between the germline ends. The CDR3 consists of 15 residues. For the CDR3, the DNA is TGTGCCAGTAGTATAACGTGGGCTACAGACACTGAAGCTTTCTTT. Its protein product is CASSITWATDTEAFF. Variable domain in full (rest from reference TRBV19 and TRBJ1-1): DGGITQSPKYLFRKEGQNVTLSCEQNLNHDAMYWYRQDPGQGLRLIYYSQIVNDFQKGDIAEGYSVSREKKESFPLTVTSAQKNPTAFYLCASSITWATDTEAFFGQGTRLTVV.

The J gene is TRBJ1-5, the V gene TRBV7-2; possibly TRBD1 for D (6 bases). CDR1 SGHTA and CDR2 FQGNSA come from the germline V gene. This CDR3 contains 16 residues. Trimming left V 3 bases short and J 0 bases short, with 12 bases between. The CDR3 loop is CASSFRTDLSNQPQHF. CDR3 coding DNA: TGTGCCAGCAGCTTTCGGACAGACCTTAGCAATCAGCCCCAGCATTTT.

The V call is TRBV19, the J call TRBJ1-5, with TRBD1 matching over 10 bases. The CDR3 spans 15 residues. V was clipped by 3 bases and J by 7 bases; unmatched bases: 6. Germline CDR1 is LNHDA and CDR2 is SQIVND (reference sequence). This CDR3 is CASSIGTGAGQPQHF. The CDR3 DNA reads TGTGCCAGTAGTATCGGGACAGGGGCAGGGCAGCCCCAGCATTTT.

This clone was detected once. The chain carries TRBV9 and TRBJ2-2; D ambiguous. This CDR3 is 16 amino acids long. Trimming cost V 0 bases and J 0 bases, with 9 bases left between them. Germline CDR1 is SGDLS and CDR2 is YYNGEE. The CDR3 here is CASSVDGGANTGELFF. The CDR3, as DNA: TGTGCCAGCAGCGTAGACGGCGGCGCGAACACCGGGGAGCTGTTTTTT.

The rearrangement links TRBV5-1 to TRBJ2-7, with D perhaps matching TRBD1 (6 bases). Germline loops: CDR1 SGHRS, CDR2 YFSETQ. The germline V and J ends were trimmed by 4 bases and 5 bases, with 16 bases remaining between them. CDR3 length equals 14 residues. The CDR3 DNA is TGCGCCAGCAGCCTACAGGGTAATGAGAACGAGCAGTACTTC. Translating gives CASSLQGNENEQYF.

This chain uses TRBV4-2 with TRBJ2-1, with 7 bases lining up with TRBD2. Per the germline V gene, CDR1 is LGHNA and CDR2 is YNFKEQ. With 3 bases clipped from V and 0 bases from J, the junction kept 5 bases outside the gene matches. The CDR3 contains 16 residues. The CDR3 loop reads CASSHDAGVSYNEQFF. The CDR3 DNA reads as TGTGCCAGCAGCCATGACGCGGGGGTCTCCTACAATGAGCAGTTCTTC.

This chain links TRBV11-3 with TRBJ2-1, with D tentatively TRBD2 (6 bases). Germline V lookup: CDR1 SGHNT, CDR2 YENEEA. Trimming took off 5 bases at V and 10 bases at J, with 15 bases between the two ends. CDR3 length: 13 amino acids. In DNA, the CDR3 is TGTGCCAGCAGCCCCTGGCGGGACGGGGAGCAGTTCTTC. It encodes CASSPWRDGEQFF.

V gene TRBV4-1 combines with J gene TRBJ1-3; weak D call: TRBD1 (6 bases). The CDR3 length is 16 residues. V lost 1 base and J lost 2, with 12 bases in between. Germline loops: CDR1 MGHRA, CDR2 YSYEKL. CDR3 DNA: TGCGCCAGCAGCCAAGTGTTCACAGGGACTGGAAACACCATATATTTT. It yields the protein CASSQVFTGTGNTIYF.